The 10 T cell receptor beta chains below were found in one sample sequenced in a study of blood T cell repertoires in COVID-19. TCRdb keeps only in-frame clones here, not all; method: immunoSEQ multiplex PCR. Here the sample spans about 270,000 clones, around 89% being singletons. Material for sequencing was PBMCs or T cells enriched from blood (not recorded which). The source is a woman aged 25 to 39 with acute COVID-19.

The chain employs TRBV7-9 and TRBJ1-4; the D gene is possibly TRBD1 (6 bases). Germline assignment: CDR1 SEHNR and CDR2 FQNEAQ (reference sequence). This CDR3 comprises 15 residues. The germline V and J ends were trimmed by 5 bases and 5 bases, with 15 bases remaining between them. The DNA for the CDR3 is TGTGCCAGCAGCCTGTGGACAGACACCAATGAAAAACTGTTTTTT. Its translation: CASSLWTDTNEKLFF.

This chain joins TRBV7-9 and TRBJ1-4, with 7 bases fitting TRBD1. This CDR3 has 14 residues. From germline, CDR1 is SEHNR and CDR2 FQNEAQ (reference sequence). V shed 4 bases and J 4 bases; nucleotides not matched to a gene: 3. As DNA, the CDR3 is TGTGCCAGCAGCTCGGGACAGATTAATGAAAAACTGTTTTTT. Translation gives CASSSGQINEKLFF.

The rearrangement joins TRBV13 to TRBJ2-2; 13 bases align to TRBD2. V was clipped by 4 bases and J by 0 bases; unmatched bases: 2. Germline V gene lookup returns CDR1 PRHDT and CDR2 FYEKMQ (reference sequence). This CDR3 has 17 amino acids. In DNA form, the CDR3 reads TGTGCCAGCAGCTGGGGACTAGCGGGATCGAACACCGGGGAGCTGTTTTTT. This encodes CASSWGLAGSNTGELFF.

The rearrangement joins TRBV5-1 to TRBJ2-7, with TRBD1 matching over 8 bases. J was trimmed by 6 bases and V by 3 bases; bases with no gene match: 11. The germline V gene has CDR1 SGHRS and CDR2 YFSETQ. CDR3 length: 15 residues. Here the CDR3 DNA reads TGCGCCAGCAGCTCCGGACAGGGAAGAAAGTCCGAGCAGTACTTC. It yields the protein CASSSGQGRKSEQYF.

The chain carries TRBV3-1 (or the pseudogene TRBV3-2) and TRBJ2-3, with 7 bases matching TRBD1. Germline values: CDR1 LGHDT, CDR2 YNNKEL (reference sequence). V was pared by 6 bases and J by 9 bases, with 6 bases of the junction left unmatched. The CDR3 contains 12 residues. The CDR3 sequence: CASSSTGDTQYF. As DNA, the CDR3 is TGTGCCAGCAGTTCCACAGGGGACACGCAGTATTTT.

This clone was recorded only once. CDR3 in DNA: TGTGCCAGTAGTGAGGGAGGGTCCTACAATGAGCAGTTCTTC. The encoded protein is CASSEGGSYNEQFF. The chain combines TRBV19 with TRBJ2-1, with TRBD2 matching 7 bases. CDR3 length: 14 residues. CDR1 LNHDA and CDR2 SQIVND come from the germline V gene (reference sequence). The ends lost 5 bases at V and 1 base at J; junction bases unmatched: 2.

In regard to this clone: Other DNA sequences in this sample translate to the same CDR3. The gene calls are TRBV9 and TRBJ2-7; 12 positions match TRBD1. From germline, CDR1 is SGDLS and CDR2 YYNGEE. The CDR3 is 13 residues long. V lost 7 bases and J lost 5; bases outside the gene matches: 4. CDR3 bases: TGTGCCAGCGGGGGACAGGGGGCCCACGAGCAGTACTTC. Translation: CASGGQGAHEQYF. Based on the CDR3 plus reference TRBV9 and TRBJ2-7, the full variable domain is DSGVTQTPKHLITATGQRVTLRCSPRSGDLSVYWYQQSLDQGLQFLIQYYNGEERAKGNILERFSAQQFPDLHSELNLSSLELGDSALYFCASGGQGAHEQYFGPGTRLTVT.

The genes are TRBV7-2 and TRBJ2-3, with 8 bases matching TRBD2. In germline, CDR1 is SGHTA, CDR2 FQGNSA. After removal of 8 bases from V and 0 bases from J, the junction contained 4 bases not matched to a gene. The CDR3 sequence is 14 residues long. CDR3 region: CASGGGMSTDTQYF. CDR3 DNA: TGTGCCAGCGGCGGGGGGATGAGCACAGATACGCAGTATTTT.

This chain uses TRBV3-1 (or the pseudogene TRBV3-2) with TRBJ2-7; D is perhaps TRBD2 (6 bases). Germline V gene data show CDR1 as LGHDT and CDR2 as YNNKEL (reference sequence). The CDR3 has 15 amino acids. V lost 5 bases to trimming and J lost 2 bases, with 16 bases between them. CDR3 DNA: TGTGCCAGCAGCTCCCCTGCTGGAGGGCCCTACGAGCAGTACTTC. Its translation is CASSSPAGGPYEQYF.

The genes are TRBV6-5 and TRBJ2-1; TRBD2 aligns across 14 bases. V gave up 0 bases and J gave up 8 bases; unmatched junction bases: 3. Germline values: CDR1 MNHEY, CDR2 SVGAGI. This CDR3 has 16 amino acids. CDR3 coding DNA: TGTGCCAGCAGTTACTCGGGACTAGCGGGAGATGATGAGCAGTTCTTC. It codes for CASSYSGLAGDDEQFF.